The rows below give T cell receptor beta chains drawn from one sample of a study of cytomegalovirus exposure and HLA in healthy donors. Produced via immunoSEQ multiplex PCR; TCRdb's table is partial and in-frame only. This sample yields almost 70,000 clones, of which around 96% are seen a single time; 4.5% belongs to the top ten. Material: PBMCs. The receptor set was obtained from a woman under 30 in good health and CMV-seropositive. CDR3s include the opening cysteine and the closing phenylalanine or tryptophan. A D gene is named only where the DNA matches it firmly. Clone size appears in some rows only: once, few, many, or a class for an expanded clone.

abundance,v_gene,j_gene,d_gene,CDR3nt,CDR3aa
-,TRBV15,TRBJ2-5,-,TGTGCCACCAGCAGGGAGGGGGCATCTGGAGAGACCCAGTACTTC,CATSREGASGETQYF
-,TRBV11-2,TRBJ1-2,-,TGTGCCAGCAGCCCAGGAGGGCTCAAATACTATGGCTACACCTTC,CASSPGGLKYYGYTF
-,TRBV27,TRBJ1-5,-,TGTGCCAGCAGTTTATTTTGGGGGGGCGATCAGCCCCAGCATTTT,CASSLFWGGDQPQHF
-,TRBV28,TRBJ2-3,TRBD2,TGTGCCAGCAGTTTATGGCGGGAGGGCCGAGATACGCAGTATTTT,CASSLWREGRDTQYF
-,TRBV30,TRBJ2-1,TRBD2,TGTGCCTGGACTAGCTTGGGTGGTGGCGGGAGATTTGATGAGCAGTTCTTC,CAWTSLGGGGRFDEQFF
-,TRBV25-1,TRBJ2-7,TRBD2,TGTGCCAGCAGTGAGGGGGAGCGGGAACCCAAGTACGAGCAGTACTTC,CASSEGEREPKYEQYF
-,TRBV4-3,TRBJ2-3,-,TGCGCCAGCAGCCAAGATCCGCAGCGGTACCCCTCAGATACGCAGTATTTT,CASSQDPQRYPSDTQYF
-,TRBV11-2,TRBJ2-7,TRBD2,TGTGCCAGCAGCCCGGGGACTAGCGGGACCGAGCAGTACTTC,CASSPGTSGTEQYF
-,TRBV9,TRBJ2-7,-,TGTGCCAGCAGCGTAGATGGAGGGCCCGAGCAGTACTTC,CASSVDGGPEQYF
-,TRBV5-4,TRBJ2-1,-,TGTGCCAGCAGCTTGTATACCGGGGGAGATGAGCAGTTCTTC,CASSLYTGGDEQFF
few,TRBV5-1,TRBJ2-7,TRBD1,TGCGCCAGCAGCTTGGTAGGAGGGACAGGGGGTGTGGAGCAGTACTTC,CASSLVGGTGGVEQYF
-,TRBV9,TRBJ2-1,TRBD2,TGTGCCAGCAGCGTAGTCGTTAGCGGGACACACAATGAGCAGTTCTTC,CASSVVVSGTHNEQFF
-,TRBV28,TRBJ2-6,TRBD1,TGTGCCAGCAGTTTATTGGACAGGCTCTCTGGGGCCAACGTCCTGACTTTC,CASSLLDRLSGANVLTF
-,TRBV27,TRBJ1-6,-,TGTGCCAGCTCCAGACCAGGGTCGGGCTCCTATAATTCACCCCTCCACTTT,CASSRPGSGSYNSPLHF
-,TRBV11-2,TRBJ1-5,TRBD1,TGTGCCAGCAGCCAGCAGACAGGGCACAATCAGCCCCAGCATTTT,CASSQQTGHNQPQHF
-,TRBV6-6,TRBJ2-1,TRBD2,TGTGCCACCTGGGAACTAGCGGCCACCTACAATGAGCAGTTCTTC,CATWELAATYNEQFF
-,TRBV20-1,TRBJ2-7,TRBD1,TGCAGTGCCGCCCCAGGGGGCGAGCAGTACTTC,CSAAPGGEQYF
-,TRBV6-1,TRBJ2-7,TRBD2,TGTGCCAGCAGTGAAGCCAGCGGGAGCGGCTACGAGCAGTACTTC,CASSEASGSGYEQYF
-,TRBV28,TRBJ2-1,TRBD2,TGTGCCAGCAGCTCTTATTGGGGGACTAGCGGGAGTTACTCCTACAATGAGCAGTTCTTC,CASSSYWGTSGSYSYNEQFF
-,TRBV28,TRBJ2-4,TRBD1,TGTGCCAGCAGTTTAGGACAGGGCAGAGACATTCAGTACTTC,CASSLGQGRDIQYF
-,TRBV4-2,TRBJ2-1,-,TGTGCCAGCACCCCTTCCGGGAACCGGAATGAGCAGTTCTTC,CASTPSGNRNEQFF
-,TRBV4-2,TRBJ1-1,-,TGTGCCAGCAGCCAAGAGGTGGGGGGCACTGAAGCTTTCTTT,CASSQEVGGTEAFF
-,TRBV28,TRBJ1-1,-,TGTGCCAGCAGCACGGGGGGCGTGAGGGCTTTCTTT,CASSTGGVRAFF
-,TRBV5-6,TRBJ2-7,-,TGTGCCAGCAGCTCCTCCCTGTACGAGCAGTACTTC,CASSSSLYEQYF
-,TRBV5-4,TRBJ1-2,-,TGTGCCAGCGGACCGGACAGCGGAAAAGGAGGCTACACCTTC,CASGPDSGKGGYTF
-,TRBV30,TRBJ1-4,TRBD1,TGTGCCTGGAGCGGGTCGGGACAGGGGGTAGCAAGGTTTTTT,CAWSGSGQGVARFF
-,TRBV5-6,TRBJ2-7,-,TGTGCCAGCAGCTTGGCCGGACACCAGAGCTCCTACGAGCAGTACTTC,CASSLAGHQSSYEQYF